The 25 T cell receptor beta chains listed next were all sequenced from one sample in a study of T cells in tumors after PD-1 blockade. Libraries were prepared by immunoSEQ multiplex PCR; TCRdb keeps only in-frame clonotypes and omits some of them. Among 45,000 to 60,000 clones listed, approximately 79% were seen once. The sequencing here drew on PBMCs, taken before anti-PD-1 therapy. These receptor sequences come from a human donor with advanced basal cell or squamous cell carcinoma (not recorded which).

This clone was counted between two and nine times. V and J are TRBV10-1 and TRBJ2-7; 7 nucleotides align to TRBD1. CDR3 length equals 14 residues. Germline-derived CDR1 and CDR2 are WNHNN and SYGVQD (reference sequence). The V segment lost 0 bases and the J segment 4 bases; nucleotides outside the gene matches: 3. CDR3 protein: CASSESGTAYEQYF. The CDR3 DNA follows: TGCGCCAGCAGTGAGTCCGGGACAGCGTACGAGCAGTACTTC.

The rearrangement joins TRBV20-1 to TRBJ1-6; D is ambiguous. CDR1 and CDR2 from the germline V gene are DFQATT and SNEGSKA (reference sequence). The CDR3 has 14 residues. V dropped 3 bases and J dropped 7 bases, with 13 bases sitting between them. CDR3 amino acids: CSASEPVENSPLHF. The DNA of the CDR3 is TGCAGTGCTAGTGAGCCCGTCGAGAATTCACCCCTCCACTTT.

The CDR3, as DNA: TGTGCCAGCAAGGGGGTGATTCTGGAGGAGCAGTACTTC. Amino acids: CASKGVILEEQYF. This chain uses TRBV6-5 with TRBJ2-7, with TRBD1 as a possible D gene (6 bases). V was shortened by 7 bases and J by 7 bases, with 17 bases between the two germline ends. This CDR3 is 13 amino acids long. Per germline, CDR1 MNHEY and CDR2 SVGAGI.

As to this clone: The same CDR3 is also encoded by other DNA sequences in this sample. CDR3 sequence (DNA): TGTGCCAGCAGCTTCGGACAGAGCAATCAGCCCCAGCATTTT. Protein product: CASSFGQSNQPQHF. This chain uses TRBV7-9 with TRBJ1-5, with a possible D match to TRBD1 (6 bases). Germline values: CDR1 SEHNR, CDR2 FQNEAQ (reference sequence). The CDR3 covers 14 residues. V gave up 3 bases and J gave up 1 base, with 7 bases separating them.

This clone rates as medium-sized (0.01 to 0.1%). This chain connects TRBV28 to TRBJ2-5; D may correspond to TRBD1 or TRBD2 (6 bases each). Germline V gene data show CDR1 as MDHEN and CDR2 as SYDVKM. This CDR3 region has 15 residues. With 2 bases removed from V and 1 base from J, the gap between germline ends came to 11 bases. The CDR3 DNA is TGTGCCAGCAGTTTAATACAGGGAGGCCAAGAGACCCAGTACTTC. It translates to CASSLIQGGQETQYF.

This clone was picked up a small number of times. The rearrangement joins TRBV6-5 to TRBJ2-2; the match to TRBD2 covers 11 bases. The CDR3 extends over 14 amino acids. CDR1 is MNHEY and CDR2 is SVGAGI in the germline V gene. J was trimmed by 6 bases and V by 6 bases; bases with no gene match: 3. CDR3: CASRSSGGAGELFF. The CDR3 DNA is TGTGCCAGCAGAAGTAGCGGGGGGGCCGGGGAGCTGTTTTTT.

The CDR3 loop is CASSYPGSGNTIYF. The DNA of the CDR3 is TGTGCCAGCAGCTACCCAGGGTCTGGAAACACCATATATTTT. The rearrangement uses TRBV7-9 and TRBJ1-3; the D gene is possibly TRBD1 (5 bases). The germline V gene encodes CDR1 SEHNR and CDR2 FQNEAQ (reference sequence). There are 14 residues in the CDR3. Trimming removed 4 bases at V and 1 base at J, with 8 bases between.

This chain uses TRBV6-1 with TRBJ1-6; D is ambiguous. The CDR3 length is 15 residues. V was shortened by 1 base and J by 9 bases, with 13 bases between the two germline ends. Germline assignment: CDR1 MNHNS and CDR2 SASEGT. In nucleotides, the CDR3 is TGTGCCAGCAGTGAAGTTCGGGGAATTCCTTCACCCCTCCACTTT. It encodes CASSEVRGIPSPLHF.

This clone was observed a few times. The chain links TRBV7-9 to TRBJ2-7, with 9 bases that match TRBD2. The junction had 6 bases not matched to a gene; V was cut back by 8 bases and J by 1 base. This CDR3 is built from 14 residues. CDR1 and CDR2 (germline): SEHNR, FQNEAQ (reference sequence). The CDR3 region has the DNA TGTGCCAGCGGAATAGCGGGGGATTCCTACGAGCAGTACTTC. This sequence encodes CASGIAGDSYEQYF.

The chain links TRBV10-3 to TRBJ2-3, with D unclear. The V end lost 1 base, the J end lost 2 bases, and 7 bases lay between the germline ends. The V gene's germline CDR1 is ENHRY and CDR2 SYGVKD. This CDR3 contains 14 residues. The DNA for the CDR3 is TGTGCCATCAGTGAGTTGGCGAACACAGATACGCAGTATTTT. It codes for CAISELANTDTQYF.

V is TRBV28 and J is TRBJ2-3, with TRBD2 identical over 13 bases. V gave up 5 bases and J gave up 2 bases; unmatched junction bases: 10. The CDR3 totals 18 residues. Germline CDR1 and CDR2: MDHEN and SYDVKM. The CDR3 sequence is CASSTIGTSGKPTDTQYF. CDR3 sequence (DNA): TGTGCCAGCAGTACGATCGGGACTAGCGGGAAGCCCACAGATACGCAGTATTTT.

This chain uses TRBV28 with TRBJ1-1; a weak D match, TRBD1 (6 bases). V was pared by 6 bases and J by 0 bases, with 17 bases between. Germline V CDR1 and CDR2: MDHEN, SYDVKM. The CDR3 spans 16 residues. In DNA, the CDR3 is TGTGCCAGCAGCAGGAGAAGGACAGCTATGAACACTGAAGCTTTCTTT. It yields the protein CASSRRRTAMNTEAFF. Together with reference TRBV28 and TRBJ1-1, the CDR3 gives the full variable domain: DVKVTQSSRYLVKRTGEKVFLECVQDMDHENMFWYRQDPGLGLRLIYFSYDVKMKEKGDIPEGYSVSREKKERFSLILESASTNQTSMYLCASSRRRTAMNTEAFFGQGTRLTVV.

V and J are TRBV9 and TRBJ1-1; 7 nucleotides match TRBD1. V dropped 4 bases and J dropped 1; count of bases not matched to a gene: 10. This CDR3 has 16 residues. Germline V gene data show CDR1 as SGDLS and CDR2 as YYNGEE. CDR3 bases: TGTGCCAGCAGCTTCTCCGGGGCAGGGGGGAACACTGAAGCTTTCTTT. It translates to CASSFSGAGGNTEAFF.

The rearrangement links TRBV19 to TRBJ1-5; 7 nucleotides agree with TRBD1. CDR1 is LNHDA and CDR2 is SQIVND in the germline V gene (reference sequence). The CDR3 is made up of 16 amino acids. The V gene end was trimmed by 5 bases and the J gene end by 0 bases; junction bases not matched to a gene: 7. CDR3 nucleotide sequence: TGTGCCAGTAGTCGGGACAGCGGTTATAGCAATCAGCCCCAGCATTTT. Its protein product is CASSRDSGYSNQPQHF.

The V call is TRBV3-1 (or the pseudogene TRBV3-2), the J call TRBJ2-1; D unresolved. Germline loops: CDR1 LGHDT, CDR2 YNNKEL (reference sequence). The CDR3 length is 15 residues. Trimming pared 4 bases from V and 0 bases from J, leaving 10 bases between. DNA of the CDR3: TGTGCCAGCAGCCCCGACTTGAGCTCCTACAATGAGCAGTTCTTC. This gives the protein CASSPDLSSYNEQFF.

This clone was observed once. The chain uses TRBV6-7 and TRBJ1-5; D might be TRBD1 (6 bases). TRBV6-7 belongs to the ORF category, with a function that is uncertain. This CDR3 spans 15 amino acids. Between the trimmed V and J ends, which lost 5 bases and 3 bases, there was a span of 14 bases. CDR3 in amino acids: CASSVGHGSNQPQHF. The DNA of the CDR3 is TGTGCCAGCAGTGTGGGACACGGTTCCAATCAGCCCCAGCATTTT.

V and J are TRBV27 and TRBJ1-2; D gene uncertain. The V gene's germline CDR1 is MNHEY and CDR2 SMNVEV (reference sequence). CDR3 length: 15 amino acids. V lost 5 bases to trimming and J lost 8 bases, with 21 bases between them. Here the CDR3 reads CASSTPPLEVRGYTF. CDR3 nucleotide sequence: TGTGCCAGCAGTACACCTCCGTTGGAAGTAAGGGGCTACACCTTC.

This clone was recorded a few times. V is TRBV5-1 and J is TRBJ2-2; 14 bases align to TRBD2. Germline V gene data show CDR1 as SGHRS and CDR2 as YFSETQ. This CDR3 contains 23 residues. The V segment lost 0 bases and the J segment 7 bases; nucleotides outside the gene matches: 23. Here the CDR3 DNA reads TGCGCCAGCAGCTTGGAGGGCGGACCGCTTACCGGGACTAGCGGGGGACACCTCGGGGAGCTGTTTTTT. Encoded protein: CASSLEGGPLTGTSGGHLGELFF.

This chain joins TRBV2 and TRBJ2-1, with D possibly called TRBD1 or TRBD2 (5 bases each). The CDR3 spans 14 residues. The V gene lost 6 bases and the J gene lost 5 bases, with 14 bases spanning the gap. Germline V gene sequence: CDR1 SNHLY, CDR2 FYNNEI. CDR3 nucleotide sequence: TGTGCCAGCAGCCCTGCGCAGGGACACAATGAGCAGTTCTTC. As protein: CASSPAQGHNEQFF.

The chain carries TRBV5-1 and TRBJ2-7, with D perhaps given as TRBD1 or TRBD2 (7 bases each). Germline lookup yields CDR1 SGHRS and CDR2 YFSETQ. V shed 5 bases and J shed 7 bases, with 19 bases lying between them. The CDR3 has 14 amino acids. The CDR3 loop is CASRQGEGAREQYF. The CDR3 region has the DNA TGCGCCAGCAGACAAGGGGAGGGGGCGCGGGAGCAGTACTTC.

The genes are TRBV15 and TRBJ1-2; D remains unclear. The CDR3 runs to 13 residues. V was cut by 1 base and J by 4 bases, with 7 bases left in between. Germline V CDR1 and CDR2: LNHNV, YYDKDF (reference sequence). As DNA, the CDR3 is TGTGCCACCAGCAGAGCTCATGCCTATGGCTACACCTTC. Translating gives CATSRAHAYGYTF. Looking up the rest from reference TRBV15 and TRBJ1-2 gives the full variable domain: DAMVIQNPRYQVTQFGKPVTLSCSQTLNHNVMYWYQQKSSQAPKLLFHYYDKDFNNEADTPDNFQSRRPNTSFCFLDIRSPGLGDTAMYLCATSRAHAYGYTFGSGTRLTVV.

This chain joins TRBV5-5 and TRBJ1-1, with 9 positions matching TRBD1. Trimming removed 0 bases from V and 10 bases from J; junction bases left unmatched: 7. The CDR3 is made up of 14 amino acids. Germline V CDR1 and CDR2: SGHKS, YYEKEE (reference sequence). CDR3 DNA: TGTGCCAGCAGCTTGGGGACAGGGGATGAGTTAGCTTTCTTT. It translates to CASSLGTGDELAFF.

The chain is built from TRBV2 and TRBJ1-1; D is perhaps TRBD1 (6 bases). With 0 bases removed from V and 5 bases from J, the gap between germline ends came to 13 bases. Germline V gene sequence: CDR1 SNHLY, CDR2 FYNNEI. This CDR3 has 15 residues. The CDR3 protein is CASSEAPGARTEAFF. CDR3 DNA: TGTGCCAGCAGTGAAGCGCCGGGGGCGCGGACTGAAGCTTTCTTT.

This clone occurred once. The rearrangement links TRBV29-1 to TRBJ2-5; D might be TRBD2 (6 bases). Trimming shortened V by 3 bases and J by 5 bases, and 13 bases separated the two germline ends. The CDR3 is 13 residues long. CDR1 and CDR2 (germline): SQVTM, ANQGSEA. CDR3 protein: CSVDPGVPETQYF. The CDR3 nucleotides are TGCAGCGTTGATCCGGGGGTCCCCGAGACCCAGTACTTC.

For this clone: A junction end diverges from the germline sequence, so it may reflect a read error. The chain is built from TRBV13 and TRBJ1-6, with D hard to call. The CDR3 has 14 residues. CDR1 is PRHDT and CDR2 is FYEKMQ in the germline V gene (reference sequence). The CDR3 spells CASSLPSYNSALHF. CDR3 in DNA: TGTGCCAGCAGCTTACCATCTTACAATTCAGCCCTCCACTTT. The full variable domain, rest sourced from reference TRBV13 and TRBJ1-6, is AAGVIQSPRHLIKEKRETATLKCYPIPRHDTVYWYQQGPGQDPQFLISFYEKMQSDKGSIPDRFSAQQFSDYHSELNMSSLELGDSALYFCASSLPSYNSALHFGNGTRLTVT.